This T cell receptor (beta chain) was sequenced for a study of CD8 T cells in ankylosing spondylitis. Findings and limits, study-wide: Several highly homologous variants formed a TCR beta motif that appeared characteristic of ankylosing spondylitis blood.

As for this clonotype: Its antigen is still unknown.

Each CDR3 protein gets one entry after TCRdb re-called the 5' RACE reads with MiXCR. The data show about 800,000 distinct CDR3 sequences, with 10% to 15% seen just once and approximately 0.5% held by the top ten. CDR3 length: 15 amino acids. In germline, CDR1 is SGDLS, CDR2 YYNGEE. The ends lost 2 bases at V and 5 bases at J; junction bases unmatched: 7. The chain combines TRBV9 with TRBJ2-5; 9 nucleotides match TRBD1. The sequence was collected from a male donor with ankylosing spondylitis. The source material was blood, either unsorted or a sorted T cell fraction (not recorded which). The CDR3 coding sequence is TGTGCCAGCAGCGTCCGTACAGGGGGCAAGGAGACCCAGTACTTC. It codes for CASSVRTGGKETQYF.